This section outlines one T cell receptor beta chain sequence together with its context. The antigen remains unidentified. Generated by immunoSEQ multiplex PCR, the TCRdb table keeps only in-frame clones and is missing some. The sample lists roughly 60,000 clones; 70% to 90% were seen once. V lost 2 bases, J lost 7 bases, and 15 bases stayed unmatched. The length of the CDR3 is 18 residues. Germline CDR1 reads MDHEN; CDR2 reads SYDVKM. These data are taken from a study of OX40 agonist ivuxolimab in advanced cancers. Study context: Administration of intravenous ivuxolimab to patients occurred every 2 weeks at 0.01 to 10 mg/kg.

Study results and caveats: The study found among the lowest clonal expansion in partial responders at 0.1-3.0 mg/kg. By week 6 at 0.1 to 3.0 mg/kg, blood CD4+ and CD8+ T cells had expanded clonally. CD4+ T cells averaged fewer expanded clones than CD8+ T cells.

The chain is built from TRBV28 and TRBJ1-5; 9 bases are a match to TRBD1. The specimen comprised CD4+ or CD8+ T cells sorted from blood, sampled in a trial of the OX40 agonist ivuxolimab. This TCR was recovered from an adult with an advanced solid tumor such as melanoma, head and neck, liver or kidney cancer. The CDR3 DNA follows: TGTGCCAGCAGTTTAATAAGGAATAACAGGGGGCGCGACCAGCCCCAGCATTTT. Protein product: CASSLIRNNRGRDQPQHF.